A selection of T cell receptor beta chains follows, all from one sample in a study of OX40 agonist ivuxolimab in advanced cancers. Assay used: immunoSEQ multiplex PCR; TCRdb lists only in-frame clones, some missing. The data contain about 35,000 clones, under 85% of them singletons. The sample was CD4+ or CD8+ T cells sorted from blood, taken in a trial of the OX40 agonist ivuxolimab. These receptors were taken from an adult with an advanced solid tumor such as melanoma, head and neck, liver or kidney cancer. CDR3s include the opening cysteine and the closing phenylalanine or tryptophan. D genes are given only for firm matches. Some rows have no size entry. The others give once, few or many, or a class for an expanded clone.

D | J | size | V | DNA | CDR3
NA | TRBJ1-2 | few | TRBV6-6 | TGTGCCAGCAGTTACTCAACAGAACCCTATGGCTACACCTTC | CASSYSTEPYGYTF
TRBD2 | TRBJ2-3 | NA | TRBV9 | TGTGCCAGCAGCGTACATCTTAGCGGGACGGGAGATACGCAGTATTTT | CASSVHLSGTGDTQYF
NA | TRBJ2-7 | NA | TRBV4-1 | TGCGCCAGCAGCCAGGACCCTACCTCCTACGAGCAGTACTTC | CASSQDPTSYEQYF
NA | TRBJ1-4 | NA | TRBV29-1 | TGCATTTGTAGGACTAATGAAAAACTGTTTTTT | CICRTNEKLFF
NA | TRBJ2-7 | few | TRBV7-6 | TGTGCCAGCAGCTCTAACGGCCCCCCGAGGGCCGAGCAGTACTTC | CASSSNGPPRAEQYF
NA | TRBJ1-3 | NA | TRBV5-4 | TGTGCCAGCAGCCCCTCCACTGGGCCTGGAAACACCATATATTTT | CASSPSTGPGNTIYF
NA | TRBJ1-5 | few | TRBV29-1 | TGCAGCGTTGAAGGGGCCGGTCAGCCCCAGCATTTT | CSVEGAGQPQHF
TRBD1 | TRBJ2-3 | NA | TRBV18 | TGTGCCAGCTCACGAGGGACAGGGGCAGATACGCAGTATTTT | CASSRGTGADTQYF
NA | TRBJ2-2 | NA | TRBV5-1 | TGCGCCAGCAGCTTGACGGGAACGAACACCGGGGAGCTGTTTTTT | CASSLTGTNTGELFF
NA | TRBJ2-2 | NA | TRBV6-4 | TGTGCCAGCAGTAGGAGGTTTCGGGCCGGGGAGCTGTTTTTT | CASSRRFRAGELFF
NA | TRBJ1-2 | once | TRBV5-4 | TGTGCCAGCAGCTTGGAAGAGCTCTATGGCTACACCTTC | CASSLEELYGYTF
TRBD1 | TRBJ1-3 | NA | TRBV7-9 | TGTGCCAGCAGCCATTCGACAGGGACTGGAAACACCATATATTTT | CASSHSTGTGNTIYF
TRBD1 | TRBJ2-3 | NA | TRBV19 | TGTGCCAGTGGGGACAGGGGGTCACGCTCGCCCTCCACAGATACGCAGTATTTT | CASGDRGSRSPSTDTQYF
NA | TRBJ1-3 | NA | TRBV10-3 | TGTGCCATCAGTGAGGGGACGAGGGGAAACACCATATATTTT | CAISEGTRGNTIYF
TRBD1 | TRBJ2-5 | NA | TRBV15 | TGTGCCACCAGCAGGGGGGACAGCCAAGAGACCCAGTACTTC | CATSRGDSQETQYF